This record looks at one T cell receptor beta chain sequence and its context. No antigen is known for it. The source of the sample is a study of T cells in localized non-small cell lung cancer. Study-level points and caveats: The study sequenced only one region of the tumor. As a result, intratumor heterogeneity could not be excluded and remains possible. Uninvolved adjacent lung showed higher T cell clonality than tumor. Of the top 100 tumor clones, median about 53 were in adjacent lung, 25 to 30 among its top 100. Overall survival was longer when the density of T cells in the blood was higher.

Libraries were prepared by immunoSEQ multiplex PCR; TCRdb keeps only in-frame clonotypes and omits some of them. This sample yields about 30,000 clones, of which about 89% are seen a single time; approximately 5% belongs to the top ten. V was clipped by 2 bases and J by 0 bases, with 8 bases between them. Germline CDR1 reads SEHNR; CDR2 reads FQNEAQ (reference sequence). The CDR3 loop spans 15 amino acids. This chain connects TRBV7-9 to TRBJ2-1; possible D gene TRBD2, 5 bases. The sequencing here drew on PBMCs, taken before any cancer treatment. This receptor was obtained from a man between 40 and 69 years old with stage II lung adenocarcinoma. The CDR3 DNA reads as TGTGCCAGCAGCTTATCGGGGAGCTCCTACAATGAGCAGTTCTTC. Its translation: CASSLSGSSYNEQFF. Full variable domain (rest looked up from reference TRBV7-9 and TRBJ2-1): DTGVSQNPRHKITKRGQNVTFRCDPISEHNRLYWYRQTLGQGPEFLTYFQNEAQLEKSRLLSDRFSAERPKGSFSTLEIQRTEQGDSAMYLCASSLSGSSYNEQFFGPGTRLTVL.